These 16 T cell receptor beta chains were sequenced from one sample in a study of OX40 agonist ivuxolimab in advanced cancers. The data were produced by immunoSEQ multiplex PCR, yet TCRdb's version contains in-frame clones alone and is incomplete. The table shows around 65,000 clones, with 88% occurring only once. Sample: CD4+ or CD8+ T cells sorted from blood, taken in a trial of the OX40 agonist ivuxolimab. These receptor sequences come from an adult with an advanced solid tumor such as melanoma, head and neck, liver or kidney cancer.

The chain's CDR3 is CASSGGRGGGNTIYF. The CDR3 nucleotides read TGTGCCAGCAGTGGAGGACGTGGCGGAGGAAACACCATATATTTT. The chain combines TRBV6-1 with TRBJ1-3; no clear D. V gave up 4 bases and J gave up 4 bases, with 14 bases separating them. The CDR3 is made up of 15 amino acids. Germline V gene sequence: CDR1 MNHNS, CDR2 SASEGT.

This rearrangement joins TRBV5-1 to TRBJ2-1; perhaps TRBD1 as D (5 bases). The ends were cut back, 0 bases at V and 5 bases at J, with 9 bases in the middle. The length of the CDR3 is 14 residues. Germline V gives CDR1 SGHRS, CDR2 YFSETQ. The CDR3 spells CASSLGQGNNEQFF. Written as DNA, the CDR3 is TGCGCCAGCAGCTTGGGGCAGGGTAACAATGAGCAGTTCTTC.

The rearrangement links TRBV7-9 to TRBJ2-3; 8 bases are a match to TRBD1. The CDR3 consists of 15 residues. The ends lost 5 bases at V and 4 bases at J; junction bases unmatched: 8. Germline-derived CDR1 and CDR2 are SEHNR and FQNEAQ (reference sequence). CDR3 loop: CASSDQGQVADTQYF. As DNA, the CDR3 is TGTGCCAGCAGCGACCAGGGACAGGTCGCAGATACGCAGTATTTT.

This clone was detected only once. V usage is TRBV15 and J usage is TRBJ1-4, with D perhaps matching TRBD1 (6 bases). Germline CDR1 and CDR2: LNHNV and YYDKDF (reference sequence). The ends were cut back, 8 bases at V and 6 bases at J, with 19 bases in the middle. The CDR3 covers 15 residues. The CDR3 sequence: CATGRGQGMYEKLFF. Here the CDR3 DNA reads TGTGCCACCGGAAGGGGCCAGGGGATGTATGAAAAACTGTTTTTT.

The chain employs TRBV19 and TRBJ1-1; D not certain. Germline V gene data show CDR1 as LNHDA and CDR2 as SQIVND (reference sequence). V gave up 3 bases and J gave up 4 bases, with 15 bases separating them. The length of the CDR3 is 15 residues. CDR3 loop: CASSMQIDIITEAFF. DNA for the CDR3: TGTGCCAGTAGTATGCAGATTGACATCATCACTGAAGCTTTCTTT. Complete variable domain (other parts from reference TRBV19 and TRBJ1-1): DGGITQSPKYLFRKEGQNVTLSCEQNLNHDAMYWYRQDPGQGLRLIYYSQIVNDFQKGDIAEGYSVSREKKESFPLTVTSAQKNPTAFYLCASSMQIDIITEAFFGQGTRLTVV.

V usage is TRBV19 and J usage is TRBJ2-6; D gene unclear. V was shortened by 2 bases and J by 0 bases, with 5 bases between the two germline ends. Germline assignment: CDR1 LNHDA and CDR2 SQIVND (reference sequence). The CDR3 consists of 15 residues. The chain's CDR3 is CASSILSSGANVLTF. CDR3 coding DNA: TGTGCCAGTAGTATACTAAGCTCTGGGGCCAACGTCCTGACTTTC.

The chain carries TRBV18 and TRBJ2-4, with TRBD1 as a possible D gene (7 bases). CDR3 size: 15 residues. Germline loops: CDR1 KGHSH, CDR2 LQKENI. V lost 6 bases and J 8 bases, leaving 20 bases between the germline ends. The CDR3: CASSRLEGASDIQYF. Here the CDR3 DNA reads TGTGCCAGCTCCCGCCTGGAGGGGGCCAGCGACATTCAGTACTTC.

V usage is TRBV11-3 and J usage is TRBJ2-7; TRBD2 might be the D (6 bases). Germline values: CDR1 SGHNT, CDR2 YENEEA. This CDR3 spans 13 amino acids. V gave up 3 bases and J gave up 2 bases, with 8 bases separating them. The CDR3 DNA follows: TGTGCCAGCAGCTTCGGCGGGGCCTACGAGCAGTACTTC. Translating gives CASSFGGAYEQYF.

The chain couples TRBV9 to TRBJ1-1, with TRBD1 as a possible D gene (6 bases). CDR1 and CDR2 from the germline V gene are SGDLS and YYNGEE. CDR3 size: 14 residues. The V and J ends lost 1 base and 5 bases respectively, with 12 bases between them. CDR3 sequence reads: CASSVQQGGTEAFF. The CDR3 coding sequence is TGTGCCAGCAGCGTACAACAGGGAGGAACTGAAGCTTTCTTT.

The J gene is TRBJ2-1, the V gene TRBV5-5; D is unresolved. Trimming took 1 base from V and 0 from J, leaving 11 bases between them. The CDR3 spans 16 residues. Per the germline V gene, CDR1 is SGHKS and CDR2 is YYEKEE (reference sequence). The CDR3 DNA sequence: TGTGCCAGCAGCTTGTCCGGCACGAGCTCCTACAATGAGCAGTTCTTC. Its translation is CASSLSGTSSYNEQFF.

The genes are TRBV7-9 and TRBJ2-3; possible D gene TRBD2, 5 bases. Germline CDR1 reads SEHNR; CDR2 reads FQNEAQ (reference sequence). V was pared by 5 bases and J by 4 bases, with 13 bases between. The CDR3 is 14 residues long. Written as DNA, the CDR3 is TGTGCCAGCAGCCCACCGGTGGGAGCAGATACGCAGTATTTT. Translated: CASSPPVGADTQYF. The full variable domain, with the rest looked up from reference TRBV7-9 and TRBJ2-3, is DTGVSQNPRHKITKRGQNVTFRCDPISEHNRLYWYRQTLGQGPEFLTYFQNEAQLEKSRLLSDRFSAERPKGSFSTLEIQRTEQGDSAMYLCASSPPVGADTQYFGPGTRLTVL.

The J gene is TRBJ2-7, the V gene TRBV2, with 7 nucleotides matching TRBD1. V lost 2 bases, J lost 12 bases, and 10 bases stayed unmatched. The germline V gene has CDR1 SNHLY and CDR2 FYNNEI. The CDR3 is made up of 13 amino acids. CDR3 protein: CASSEPTPTGLYF. The CDR3 nucleotides are TGTGCCAGCAGTGAACCGACCCCGACAGGGTTGTACTTC.

This clone was counted a few times. The gene calls are TRBV9 and TRBJ1-5; D not certain. The CDR3 length is 14 residues. The V gene's germline CDR1 is SGDLS and CDR2 YYNGEE. V lost 3 bases to trimming and J lost 0 bases, with 7 bases between them. CDR3 coding DNA: TGTGCCAGCAGCGCTGACACTAGCAATCAGCCCCAGCATTTT. Residues: CASSADTSNQPQHF.

The chain couples TRBV6-5 to TRBJ2-6; D gene uncertain. Trimming left V 6 bases short and J 0 bases short, with 6 bases between. The CDR3 is made up of 14 amino acids. Germline CDR1 MNHEY, CDR2 SVGAGI. CDR3 in amino acids: CASREVSGANVLTF. The CDR3 DNA is TGTGCCAGCAGAGAGGTCTCTGGGGCCAACGTCCTGACTTTC.

The J gene is TRBJ1-2, the V gene TRBV9, with D hard to call. V was trimmed by 0 bases and J by 1 base, leaving 7 bases between them. Germline V lookup: CDR1 SGDLS, CDR2 YYNGEE. This CDR3 has 14 amino acids. The CDR3 here is CASSVGRSNYGYTF. The CDR3 region has the DNA TGTGCCAGCAGCGTAGGGCGGAGTAACTATGGCTACACCTTC.

CDR3 nucleotides: TGTGCCGCCAGGGGGGTCGGGGGAGATCAGCCCCAGCATTTT. Its translation: CAARGVGGDQPQHF. This sequence joins TRBV10-3 and TRBJ1-5; TRBD1 matches at 7 bases. V lost 11 bases, J lost 5 bases, and 12 bases stayed unmatched. CDR3 length: 14 amino acids. From germline, CDR1 is ENHRY and CDR2 SYGVKD.